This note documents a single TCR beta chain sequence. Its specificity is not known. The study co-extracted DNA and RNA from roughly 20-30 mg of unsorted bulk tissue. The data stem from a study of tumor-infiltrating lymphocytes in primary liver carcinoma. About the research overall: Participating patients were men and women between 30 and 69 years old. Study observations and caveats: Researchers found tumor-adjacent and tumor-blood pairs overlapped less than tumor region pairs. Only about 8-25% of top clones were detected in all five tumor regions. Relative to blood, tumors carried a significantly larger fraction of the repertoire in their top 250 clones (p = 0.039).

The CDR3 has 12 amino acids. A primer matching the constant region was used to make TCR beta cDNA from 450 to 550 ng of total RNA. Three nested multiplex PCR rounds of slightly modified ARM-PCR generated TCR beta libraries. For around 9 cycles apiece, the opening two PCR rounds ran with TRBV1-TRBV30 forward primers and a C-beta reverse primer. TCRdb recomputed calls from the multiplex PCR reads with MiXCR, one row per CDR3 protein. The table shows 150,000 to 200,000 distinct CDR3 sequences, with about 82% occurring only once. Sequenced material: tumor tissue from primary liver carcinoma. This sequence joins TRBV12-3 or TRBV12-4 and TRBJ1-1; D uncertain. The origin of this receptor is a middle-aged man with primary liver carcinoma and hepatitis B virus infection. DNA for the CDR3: TGTTCTAGCAGTCCCCTCTGGACTGAAGCTTTCTTT. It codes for CSSSPLWTEAFF.